The clone carrying this T cell receptor (beta chain) was observed a few times. Original data processing: Amplification of reference gene primers was used by the study to estimate nucleated cell counts. Profiling relied on immunoSEQ multiplex PCR, and the TCRdb table lists in-frame clones only, not all of them. D and trimming come from the DNA, and the V and J calls and clone size come from that table. Among 80,000 or so clones listed, approximately 80% were seen once. These data come from a study of blood T cell repertoires in COVID-19. At the level of the study: Spain, Italy and the United States supplied samples that represented acute and convalescent COVID-19. PBMCs, B-cell-depleted T cells, or T cells were the source of the cDNA or gDNA that made up the material.

Material for sequencing was peripheral blood. This clonotype originated in a woman in her seventies with acute or convalescent COVID-19.

CDR3 in amino acids: CASSFSRGQNTEAFF. The CDR3 DNA sequence: TGCGCCAGCAGCTTTAGTAGGGGGCAGAACACTGAAGCTTTCTTT. This chain uses TRBV5-1 with TRBJ1-1, with 7 nucleotides matching TRBD1. Trimming cost V 2 bases and J 1 base; bases outside gene matches: 5. CDR3 size: 15 residues. CDR1 is SGHRS, CDR2 YFSETQ, per germline. The full variable domain, rest sourced from reference TRBV5-1 and TRBJ1-1, is KAGVTQTPRYLIKTRGQQVTLSCSPISGHRSVSWYQQTPGQGLQFLFEYFSETQRNKGNFPGRFSGRQFSNSRSEMNVSTLELGDSALYLCASSFSRGQNTEAFFGQGTRLTVV.